The source of this TCR beta chain is a study of spatial heterogeneity in lung cancer. About the study: Sequenced follow-up PBMC samples came a median of about 26 months after resection, where available.

Using its own MiXCR run on the 5' RACE reads, TCRdb lists one record per CDR3 protein. The sample includes 39,000 or so distinct CDR3 sequences, 8% to 11% of them seen just once. Time point here: blood at routine non-recurrence follow-up after resection. Per the germline V gene, CDR1 is LGHNA and CDR2 is YNFKEQ. The germline V and J ends were trimmed by 1 base and 2 bases, with 25 bases remaining between them. This CDR3 is built from 20 residues. The source is a female donor with early-stage non-small cell lung cancer. The material was PBMCs, obtained at follow-up. V usage is TRBV4-2 and J usage is TRBJ2-3; D could derive from TRBD1 or TRBD2 (6 bases each). The CDR3 spells CASSQGTTLGGRLYTDTQYF. CDR3 nucleotide sequence: TGTGCCAGCAGCCAAGGTACTACCTTGGGGGGCCGACTCTACACAGATACGCAGTATTTT.